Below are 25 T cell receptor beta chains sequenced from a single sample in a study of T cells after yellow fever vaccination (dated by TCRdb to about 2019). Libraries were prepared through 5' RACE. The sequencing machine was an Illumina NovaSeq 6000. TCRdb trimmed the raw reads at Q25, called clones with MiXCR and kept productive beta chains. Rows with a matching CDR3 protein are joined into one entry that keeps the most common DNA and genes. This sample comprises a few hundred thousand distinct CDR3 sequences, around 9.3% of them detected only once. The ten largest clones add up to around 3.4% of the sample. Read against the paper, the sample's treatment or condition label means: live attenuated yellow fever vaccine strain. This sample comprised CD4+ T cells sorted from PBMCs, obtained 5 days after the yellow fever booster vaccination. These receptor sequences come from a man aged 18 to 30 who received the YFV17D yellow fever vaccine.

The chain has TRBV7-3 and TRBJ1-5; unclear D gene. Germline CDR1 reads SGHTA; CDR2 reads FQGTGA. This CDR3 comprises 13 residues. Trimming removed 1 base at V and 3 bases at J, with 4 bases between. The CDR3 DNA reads TGTGCCAGCAGCTTAAGTCACAATCAGCCCCAGCATTTT. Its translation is CASSLSHNQPQHF.

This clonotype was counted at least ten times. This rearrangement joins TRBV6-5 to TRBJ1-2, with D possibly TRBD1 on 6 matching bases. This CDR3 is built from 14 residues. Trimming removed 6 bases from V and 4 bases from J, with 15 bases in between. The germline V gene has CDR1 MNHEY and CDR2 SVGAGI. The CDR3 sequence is CASRGRQGLYGYTF. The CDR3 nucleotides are TGTGCCAGCAGGGGGAGGCAGGGGCTCTATGGCTACACCTTC.

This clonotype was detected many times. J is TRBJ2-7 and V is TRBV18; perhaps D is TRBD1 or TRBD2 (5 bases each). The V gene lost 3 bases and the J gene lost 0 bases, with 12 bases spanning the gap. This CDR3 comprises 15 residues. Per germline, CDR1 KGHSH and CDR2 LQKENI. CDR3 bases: TGTGCCAGCTCACCCGGGACGCAACTCTCCTACGAGCAGTACTTC. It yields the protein CASSPGTQLSYEQYF.

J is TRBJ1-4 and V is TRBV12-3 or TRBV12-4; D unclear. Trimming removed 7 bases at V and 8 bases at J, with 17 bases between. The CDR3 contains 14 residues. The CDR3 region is CASTATQLGEKLFF. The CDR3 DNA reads TGTGCCAGCACCGCCACCCAGTTGGGGGAAAAACTGTTTTTT.

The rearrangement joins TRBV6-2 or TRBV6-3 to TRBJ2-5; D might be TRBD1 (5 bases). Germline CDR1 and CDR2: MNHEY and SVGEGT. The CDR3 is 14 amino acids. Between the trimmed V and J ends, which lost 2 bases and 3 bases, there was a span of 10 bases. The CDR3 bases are TGTGCCAGCAGTTACGACAGATACAAAGAGACCCAGTACTTC. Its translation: CASSYDRYKETQYF.

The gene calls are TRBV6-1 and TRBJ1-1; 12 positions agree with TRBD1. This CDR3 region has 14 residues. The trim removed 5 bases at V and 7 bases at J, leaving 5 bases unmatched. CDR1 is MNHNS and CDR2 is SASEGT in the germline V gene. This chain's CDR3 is CASSRDRGLGEAFF. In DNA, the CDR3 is TGTGCCAGCAGTCGGGACAGGGGGCTCGGTGAAGCTTTCTTT.

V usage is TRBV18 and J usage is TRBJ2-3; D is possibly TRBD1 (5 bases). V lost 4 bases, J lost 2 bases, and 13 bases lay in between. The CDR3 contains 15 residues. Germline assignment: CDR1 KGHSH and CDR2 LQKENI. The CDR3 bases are TGTGCCAGCTCACTGCGCCAGGGTAACACAGATACGCAGTATTTT. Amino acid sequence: CASSLRQGNTDTQYF.

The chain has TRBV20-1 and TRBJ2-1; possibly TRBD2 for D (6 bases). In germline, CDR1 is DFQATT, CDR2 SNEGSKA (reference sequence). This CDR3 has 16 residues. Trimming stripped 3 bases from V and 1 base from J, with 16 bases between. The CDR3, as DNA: TGCAGTGCTAGCGCCGTAATGGCGGGATCCTACAATGAGCAGTTCTTC. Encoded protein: CSASAVMAGSYNEQFF.

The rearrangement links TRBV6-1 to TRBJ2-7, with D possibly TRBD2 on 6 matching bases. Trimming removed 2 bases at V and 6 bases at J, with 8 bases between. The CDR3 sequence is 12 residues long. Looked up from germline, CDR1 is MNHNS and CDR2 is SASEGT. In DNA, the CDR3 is TGTGCCAGCAGTGAATGGAGGGTCGAGCAGTACTTC. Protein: CASSEWRVEQYF.

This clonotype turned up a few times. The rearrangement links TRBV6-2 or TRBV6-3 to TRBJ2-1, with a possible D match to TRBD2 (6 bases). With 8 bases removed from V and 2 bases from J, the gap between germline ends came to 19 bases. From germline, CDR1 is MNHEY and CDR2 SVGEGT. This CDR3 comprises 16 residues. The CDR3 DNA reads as TGTGCCAGCGCCCCCCCTCTAGCGACCACCTACAATGAGCAGTTCTTC. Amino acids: CASAPPLATTYNEQFF.

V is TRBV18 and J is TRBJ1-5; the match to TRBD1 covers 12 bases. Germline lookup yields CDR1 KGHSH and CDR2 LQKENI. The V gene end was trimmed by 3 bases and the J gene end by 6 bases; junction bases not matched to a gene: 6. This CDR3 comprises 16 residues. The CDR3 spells CASSPGTGGRVQPQHF. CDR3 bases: TGTGCCAGCTCACCCGGGACAGGGGGCCGGGTTCAGCCCCAGCATTTT. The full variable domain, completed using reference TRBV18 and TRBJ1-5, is NAGVMQNPRHLVRRRGQEARLRCSPMKGHSHVYWYRQLPEEGLKFMVYLQKENIIDESGMPKERFSAEFPKEGPSILRIQQVVRGDSAAYFCASSPGTGGRVQPQHFGDGTRLSIL.

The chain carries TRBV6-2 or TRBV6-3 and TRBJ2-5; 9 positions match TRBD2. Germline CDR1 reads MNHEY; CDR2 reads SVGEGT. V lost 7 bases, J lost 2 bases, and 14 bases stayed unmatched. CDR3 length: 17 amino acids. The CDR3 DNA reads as TGTGCCAGCACCCTCCCGCCCCAGCGGGGGGTACAAGAGACCCAGTACTTC. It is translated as CASTLPPQRGVQETQYF.

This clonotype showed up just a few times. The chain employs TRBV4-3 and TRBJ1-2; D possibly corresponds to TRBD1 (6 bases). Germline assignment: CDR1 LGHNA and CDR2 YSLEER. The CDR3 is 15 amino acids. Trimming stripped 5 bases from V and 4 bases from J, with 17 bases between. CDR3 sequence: CASSSIWGRGYGYTF. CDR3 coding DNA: TGCGCCAGCAGCTCGATCTGGGGGCGCGGCTATGGCTACACCTTC.

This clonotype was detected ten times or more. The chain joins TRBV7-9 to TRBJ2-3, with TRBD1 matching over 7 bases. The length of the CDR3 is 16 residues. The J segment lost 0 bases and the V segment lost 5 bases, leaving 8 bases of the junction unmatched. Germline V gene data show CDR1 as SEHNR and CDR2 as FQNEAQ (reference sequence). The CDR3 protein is CASSLPKGASTDTQYF. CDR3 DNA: TGTGCCAGCAGCCTCCCTAAGGGGGCTAGCACAGATACGCAGTATTTT.

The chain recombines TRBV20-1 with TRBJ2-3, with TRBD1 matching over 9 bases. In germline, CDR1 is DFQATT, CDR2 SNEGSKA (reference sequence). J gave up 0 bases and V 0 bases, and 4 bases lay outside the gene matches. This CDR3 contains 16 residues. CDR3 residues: CSARDRTGASTDTQYF. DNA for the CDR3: TGCAGTGCTAGAGACCGGACAGGGGCTAGCACAGATACGCAGTATTTT.

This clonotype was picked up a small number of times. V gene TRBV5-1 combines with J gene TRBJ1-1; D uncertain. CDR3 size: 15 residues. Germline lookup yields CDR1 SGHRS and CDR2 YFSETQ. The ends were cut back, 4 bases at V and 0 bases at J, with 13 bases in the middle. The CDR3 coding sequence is TGCGCCAGCAGCCCCACGACGGATATGAACACTGAAGCTTTCTTT. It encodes CASSPTTDMNTEAFF. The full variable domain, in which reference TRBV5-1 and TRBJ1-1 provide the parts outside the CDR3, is KAGVTQTPRYLIKTRGQQVTLSCSPISGHRSVSWYQQTPGQGLQFLFEYFSETQRNKGNFPGRFSGRQFSNSRSEMNVSTLELGDSALYLCASSPTTDMNTEAFFGQGTRLTVV.

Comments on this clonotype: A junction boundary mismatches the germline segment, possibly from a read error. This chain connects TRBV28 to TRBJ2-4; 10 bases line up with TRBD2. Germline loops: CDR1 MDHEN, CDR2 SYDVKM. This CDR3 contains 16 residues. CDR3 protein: CASSRTSGVAKDIQYF. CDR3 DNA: TGTGCCAGCAGTCGGACTAGCGGTGTAGCCAAAGACATTCAGTACTTC.

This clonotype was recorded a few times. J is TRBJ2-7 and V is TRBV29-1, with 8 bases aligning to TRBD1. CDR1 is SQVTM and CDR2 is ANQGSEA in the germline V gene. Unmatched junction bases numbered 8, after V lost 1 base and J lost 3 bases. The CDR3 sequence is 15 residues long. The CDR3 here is CSVEGGARGLYEQYF. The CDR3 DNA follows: TGCAGCGTTGAAGGGGGGGCCAGGGGGCTCTACGAGCAGTACTTC.

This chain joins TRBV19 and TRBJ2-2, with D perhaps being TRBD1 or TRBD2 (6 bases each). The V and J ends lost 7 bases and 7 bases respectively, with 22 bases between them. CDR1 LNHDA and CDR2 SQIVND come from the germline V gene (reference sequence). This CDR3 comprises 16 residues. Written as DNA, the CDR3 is TGTGCCAGTACCCGTAATCCACAGGGACTGGGCGGGGAGCTGTTTTTT. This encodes CASTRNPQGLGGELFF.

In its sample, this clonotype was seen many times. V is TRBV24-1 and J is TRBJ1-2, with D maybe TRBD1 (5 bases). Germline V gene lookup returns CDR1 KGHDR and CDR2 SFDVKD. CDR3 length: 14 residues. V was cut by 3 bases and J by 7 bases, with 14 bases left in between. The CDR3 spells CATSDNIRDRGYTF. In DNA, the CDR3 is TGTGCCACCAGTGATAATATCAGGGATCGTGGCTACACCTTC.

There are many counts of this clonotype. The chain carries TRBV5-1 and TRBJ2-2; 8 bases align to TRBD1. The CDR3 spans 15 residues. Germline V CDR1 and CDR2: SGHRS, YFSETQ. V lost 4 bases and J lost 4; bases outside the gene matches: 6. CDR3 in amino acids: CASSTDRGPTGELFF. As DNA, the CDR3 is TGCGCCAGCAGCACAGACAGGGGACCCACCGGGGAGCTGTTTTTT.

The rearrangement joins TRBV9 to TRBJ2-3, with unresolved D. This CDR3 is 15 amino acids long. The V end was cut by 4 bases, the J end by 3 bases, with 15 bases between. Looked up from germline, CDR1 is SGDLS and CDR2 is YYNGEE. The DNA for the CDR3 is TGTGCCAGCAGCCCCGGCCTCATAGGAACAGATACGCAGTATTTT. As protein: CASSPGLIGTDTQYF.

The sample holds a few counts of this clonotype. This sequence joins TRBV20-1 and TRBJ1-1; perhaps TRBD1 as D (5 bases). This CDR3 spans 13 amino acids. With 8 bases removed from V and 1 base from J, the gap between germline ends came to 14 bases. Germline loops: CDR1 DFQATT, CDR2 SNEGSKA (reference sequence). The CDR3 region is CSSLGAGNTEAFF. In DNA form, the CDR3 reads TGCAGTTCCCTTGGGGCGGGGAACACTGAAGCTTTCTTT.

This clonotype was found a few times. The DNA for the CDR3 is TGTGCCAGCAGTTCGTTAGTCGAGCAGTACTTC. This gives the protein CASSSLVEQYF. V gene TRBV12-3 or TRBV12-4 combines with J gene TRBJ2-7; the D is unclear. CDR3 length: 11 residues. Between the trimmed V and J ends, which lost 4 bases and 6 bases, there was a span of 7 bases.

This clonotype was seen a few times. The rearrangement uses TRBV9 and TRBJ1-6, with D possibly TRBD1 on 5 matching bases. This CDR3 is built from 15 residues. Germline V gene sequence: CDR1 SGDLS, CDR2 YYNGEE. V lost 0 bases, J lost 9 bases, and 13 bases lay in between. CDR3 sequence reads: CASSVEGRESSPLHF. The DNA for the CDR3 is TGTGCCAGCAGCGTAGAAGGCAGGGAAAGTTCACCCCTCCACTTT.